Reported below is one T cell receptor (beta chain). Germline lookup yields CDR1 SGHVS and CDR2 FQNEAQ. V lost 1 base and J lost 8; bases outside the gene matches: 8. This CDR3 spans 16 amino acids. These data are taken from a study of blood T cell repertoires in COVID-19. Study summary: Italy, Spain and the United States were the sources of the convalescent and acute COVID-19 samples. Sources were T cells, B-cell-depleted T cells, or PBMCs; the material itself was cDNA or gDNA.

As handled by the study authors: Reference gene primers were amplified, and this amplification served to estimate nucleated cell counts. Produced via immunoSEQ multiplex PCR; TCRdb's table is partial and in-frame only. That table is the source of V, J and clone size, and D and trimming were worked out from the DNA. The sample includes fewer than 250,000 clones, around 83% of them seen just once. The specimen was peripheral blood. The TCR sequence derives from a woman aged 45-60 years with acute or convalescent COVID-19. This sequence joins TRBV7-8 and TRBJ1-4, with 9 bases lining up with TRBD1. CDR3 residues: CASSLGTGTGTEKLFF. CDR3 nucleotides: TGTGCCAGCAGCTTAGGGACCGGGACAGGGACGGAAAAACTGTTTTTT.